Described below is a single TCR beta chain sequence and its context. This clone was seen a handful of times. Its target antigen remains unknown. No clone much larger than this one lies a single base away; base qualities are absent. Reading the label with the study, this specimen's time point is: baseline before first vaccination. The vaccinee samples were drawn from two UK trials, COV001 and COV002, one of which was a single-blind randomized controlled phase 2/3 trial testing AZD1222 (ChAdOx1 nCoV-19) in healthy adults. For TCRbeta chain sequencing, PBMC samples were collected from trial participants at day 0 and at day 28 after the second dose. The sample is drawn from a study of T cell responses to AZD1222 COVID-19 vaccine (dated by TCRdb to the early 2020s). Study-wide context: AZD1222 recipients whose second dose came at about 4 weeks and those whose second dose came at about 12 weeks were combined into one group, since spike-specific TCR depth and breadth did not differ between the two schedules. TCR sequencing was performed for 230 to 250 trial participants, of whom about 210 were given two doses of AZD1222 and around 26 were given two doses of MenACWY control vaccine. Enrollment into the trials was organized by age into subgroups of 18-55, 56-69 and 70-plus years, and those subgroups contained roughly 160, 29 and 62 TCR-sequenced participants, respectively.

The study at large found these results: Nearly half of unique spike-specific TCRs reportedly recognized epitopes outside regions mutated in the B.1.351 and B.1.1.7 variants. Because no day 14 peak-response samples were available, the repertoires could be characterized only after the peak T cell response. A significant rise in spike-specific TCR breadth and depth was observed after two AZD1222 doses relative to day 0 and relative to MenACWY recipients. Conclusions about previously exposed vaccinees are limited, since just a handful of AZD1222 recipients were seropositive for SARS-CoV-2 at baseline. CD4 TCRs associated with the vaccine covered the entire spike protein, and the dominant responses were in regions 160-218 and 743-854. Most participants were white British and females outnumbered males, and the authors suggested that clonal diversity may have been underestimated. In the small 56-69-year group, the increase in depth fell short of significance, most likely because of low power.

The CDR3 regions of human TCRbeta chains were analyzed by immunosequencing. In the paper's pipeline: TCRs in the repertoires were compared against a reference library of SARS-CoV-2-specific TCRs that had been generated with the MIRA antigen-specificity platform. Breadth was defined as the fraction of unique TCRs that were SARS-CoV-2-associated. Depth was defined as the fraction of total T cells that were SARS-CoV-2-associated. Using the MIRA data, every spike-specific TCR was mapped to the spike region that the TCR reacted to and assigned to either a CD4 or a CD8 class. Log10-transformed breadth and depth values were compared by one-way ANOVA with Sidak's multiple comparisons tests. This immuneACCESS table, as held by TCRdb, lists in-frame sequences with V and J called but not all clones. Of the missing ones, under half trace to an unresolved V gene in checked studies; the others have no known cause. That table furnishes V, J and clone size, whereas the DNA furnished D and trimming. In all, the sample holds about 120,000 clones, and around 87% of those were seen once. Less than 15% of the sample is in the top ten clones.

The sequence came from an adult in good health. The source material was peripheral blood, sampled on day 0 of AZD1222 vaccination.

The DNA sequence reads TGTGCCAGTAGTAGGACAGGGGGAACCTACGAGCAGTACTTC. The translation is CASSRTGGTYEQYF. The receptor chain draws on TRBV19 and TRBJ2-7, with 10 junctional bases fitting TRBD1. The germline V gene (reference sequence) supplies CDR1 LNHDA and CDR2 SQIVND. The V end gives up 4 bases and the J end 2 bases, leaving 2 bases in the junction not matched to a gene. The CDR3 spans 14 residues, from the cysteine through the phenylalanine. Left in the record is the CDR3 DNA by itself, 42 bases read in frame from the first base. The entire variable domain, with the stretches around the CDR3 drawn from the reference TRBV19 and TRBJ2-7 proteins, is DGGITQSPKYLFRKEGQNVTLSCEQNLNHDAMYWYRQDPGQGLRLIYYSQIVNDFQKGDIAEGYSVSREKKESFPLTVTSAQKNPTAFYLCASSRTGGTYEQYFGPGTRLTVT.